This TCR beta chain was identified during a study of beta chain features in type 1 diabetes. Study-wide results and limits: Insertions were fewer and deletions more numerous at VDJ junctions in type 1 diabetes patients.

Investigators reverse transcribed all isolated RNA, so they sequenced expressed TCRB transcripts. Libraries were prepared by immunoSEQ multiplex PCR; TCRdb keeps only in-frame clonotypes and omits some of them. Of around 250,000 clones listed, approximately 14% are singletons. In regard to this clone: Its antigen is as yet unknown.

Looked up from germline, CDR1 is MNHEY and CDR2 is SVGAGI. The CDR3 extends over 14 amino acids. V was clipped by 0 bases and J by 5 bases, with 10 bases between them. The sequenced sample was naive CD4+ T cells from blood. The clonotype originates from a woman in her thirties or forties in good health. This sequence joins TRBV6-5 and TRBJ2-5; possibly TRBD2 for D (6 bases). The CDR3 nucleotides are TGTGCCAGCAGTTACTCAGCGGGCCGGGAGACCCAGTACTTC. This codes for CASSYSAGRETQYF.